The rows below give T cell receptor beta chains drawn from one sample of a study of CD8+ T cells in alopecia areata. Using immunoSEQ multiplex PCR, the repertoire was profiled, and TCRdb retains in-frame clones only, with some absent. The repertoire consists of 95,000 to 110,000 clones, with approximately 60% occurring once and the leading ten covering about 8.8%. The sample comprised CD4+ T cells sorted from blood. Source of these receptors: a human donor in good health. Each CDR3 is given with its conserved first and last residue. Only part of the rows carry a size: once, few, many, or a class if the clone is expanded.

v_gene	abundance	CDR3aa
TRBV7-2	.	CASNSRYNEQFF
TRBV7-9	.	CASSFQGAPRNEQFF
TRBV6-5	.	CASSYAGLEYGNTIYF
TRBV6-5	.	CASSYGGGAGNEQFF
TRBV11-2	.	CASSLGLAGGTDTQYF
TRBV4-1	.	CASSWDRATDTQYF
TRBV6-5	.	CASSRQGPGANVLTF
TRBV5-1	.	CASSPDRGGPYEQYF
TRBV7-2	.	CASSFGIYRTNSPLHF
TRBV4-3	.	CASSQVGVTGGYGYTF
TRBV7-2	many	CASSRGRGSGANVLTF
TRBV29-1	.	CSGGAGEIHEQFF
TRBV30	once	CAWSVGGWNSGNTEAFF
TRBV18	.	CASSPPSWMAKNIQYF
TRBV29-1	.	CSVTGWTEAFF
TRBV29-1	.	CSVEEGVISGNTIYF
TRBV19	.	CASSSPGTVTYSNQPQHF
TRBV29-1	.	CSVDRGSETQYF
TRBV2	once	CASRAQRGTDTQYF
TRBV4-1	few	CASSHPGLAGGPGQETQYF
TRBV4-1	medium-sized	CASSQPPLTAGGRQDTQYF
TRBV7-2	.	CASSISGTGNTEAFF
TRBV5-1	once	CASSEGAGEEETQYF
TRBV27	.	CASGLQGLPYEQYF
TRBV2	once	CASTSTSYIDTQYF
TRBV9	few	CASSVGASGSTDTQYF
TRBV30	once	CAWRVGQGNTEAFF
TRBV4-1	.	CASSQREAYEQYF
TRBV6-5	.	CASEAQGETEAFF
TRBV5-1	.	CASSSPGGPRPGEQFF
TRBV29-1	few	CSVGQLLNTGELFF
TRBV29-1	.	CSVTGQGLYGYTF
TRBV7-9	.	CASSHGQGLDLSQYF
TRBV7-2	.	CASSPRGGVGYNEQFF
TRBV30	.	CAWSVRSGQPQHF
TRBV29-1	.	CSAFGPQGAAGELFF
TRBV29-1	few	CSVADNEQFF
TRBV4-3	.	CASSQVVTGNTIYF
TRBV2	.	CASRDDGVSGNTIYF
TRBV28	.	CASSRGDGETQYF
TRBV30	.	CACKTGYGQPQHF
TRBV5-1	.	CASGSGGPYNEQFF